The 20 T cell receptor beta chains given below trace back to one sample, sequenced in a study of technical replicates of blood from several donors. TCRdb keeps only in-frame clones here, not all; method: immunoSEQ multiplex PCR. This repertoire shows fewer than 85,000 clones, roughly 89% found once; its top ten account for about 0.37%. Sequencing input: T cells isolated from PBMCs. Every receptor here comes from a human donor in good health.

The CDR3 loop reads CASSGSGSSGYNEQFF. CDR3 nucleotides: TGTGCCAGCAGCGGCAGTGGGTCTAGCGGATACAATGAGCAGTTCTTC. The J gene is TRBJ2-1, the V gene TRBV7-9; TRBD2 matches at 7 bases. The V gene end was trimmed by 5 bases and the J gene end by 4 bases; junction bases not matched to a gene: 11. Germline lookup yields CDR1 SEHNR and CDR2 FQNEAQ (reference sequence). The CDR3 totals 16 residues. The variable domain in full, completed from reference TRBV7-9 and TRBJ2-1, reads DTGVSQNPRHKITKRGQNVTFRCDPISEHNRLYWYRQTLGQGPEFLTYFQNEAQLEKSRLLSDRFSAERPKGSFSTLEIQRTEQGDSAMYLCASSGSGSSGYNEQFFGPGTRLTVL.

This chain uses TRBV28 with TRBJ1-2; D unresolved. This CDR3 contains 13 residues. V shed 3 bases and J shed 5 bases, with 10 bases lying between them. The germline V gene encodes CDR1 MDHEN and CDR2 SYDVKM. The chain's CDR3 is CASSLSALYGYTF. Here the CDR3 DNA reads TGTGCCAGCAGTTTGAGCGCCCTTTATGGCTACACCTTC.

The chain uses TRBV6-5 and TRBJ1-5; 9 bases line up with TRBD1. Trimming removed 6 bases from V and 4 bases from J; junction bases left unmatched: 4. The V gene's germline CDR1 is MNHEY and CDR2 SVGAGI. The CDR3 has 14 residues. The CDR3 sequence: CASRETGGNQPQHF. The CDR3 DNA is TGTGCCAGCAGGGAGACAGGGGGGAATCAGCCCCAGCATTTT.

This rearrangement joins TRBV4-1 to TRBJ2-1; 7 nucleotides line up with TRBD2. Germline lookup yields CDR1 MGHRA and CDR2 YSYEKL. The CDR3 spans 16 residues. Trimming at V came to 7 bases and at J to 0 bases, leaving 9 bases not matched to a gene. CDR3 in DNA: TGCGCCAGCACGCCAAACGGCGGGAGCTCCTACAATGAGCAGTTCTTC. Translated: CASTPNGGSSYNEQFF.

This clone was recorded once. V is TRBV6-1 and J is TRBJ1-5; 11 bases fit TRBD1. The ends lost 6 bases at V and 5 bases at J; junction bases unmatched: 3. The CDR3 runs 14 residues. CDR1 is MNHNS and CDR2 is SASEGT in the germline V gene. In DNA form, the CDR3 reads TGTGCCAGCAGCGGACAGGGGGCCTATCAGCCCCAGCATTTT. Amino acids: CASSGQGAYQPQHF.

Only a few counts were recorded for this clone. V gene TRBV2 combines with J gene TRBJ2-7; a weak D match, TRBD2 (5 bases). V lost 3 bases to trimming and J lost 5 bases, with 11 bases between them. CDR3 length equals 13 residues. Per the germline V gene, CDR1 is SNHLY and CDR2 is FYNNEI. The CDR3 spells CASSDWEPDEQYF. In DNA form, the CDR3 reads TGTGCCAGCAGTGACTGGGAGCCTGACGAGCAGTACTTC.

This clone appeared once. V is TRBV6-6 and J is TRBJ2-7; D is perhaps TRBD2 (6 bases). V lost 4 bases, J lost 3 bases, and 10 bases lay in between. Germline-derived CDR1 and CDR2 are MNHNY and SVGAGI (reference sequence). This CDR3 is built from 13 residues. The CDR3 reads CASSSGLLYEQYF. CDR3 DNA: TGTGCCAGCAGTTCTGGACTACTCTACGAGCAGTACTTC.

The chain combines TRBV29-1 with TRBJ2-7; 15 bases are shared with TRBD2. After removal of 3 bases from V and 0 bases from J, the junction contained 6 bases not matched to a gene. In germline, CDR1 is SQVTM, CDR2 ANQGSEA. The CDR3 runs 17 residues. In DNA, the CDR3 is TGCAGCGTTGATATGGGACTAGCGGGAGGTCACTCCTACGAGCAGTACTTC. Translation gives CSVDMGLAGGHSYEQYF.

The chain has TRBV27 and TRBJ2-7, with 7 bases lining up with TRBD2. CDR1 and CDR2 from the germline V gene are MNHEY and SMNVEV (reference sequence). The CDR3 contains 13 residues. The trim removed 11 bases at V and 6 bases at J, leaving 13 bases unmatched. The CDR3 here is CAVALGGKSEQYF. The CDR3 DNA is TGTGCCGTCGCCCTCGGGGGGAAAAGCGAGCAGTACTTC.

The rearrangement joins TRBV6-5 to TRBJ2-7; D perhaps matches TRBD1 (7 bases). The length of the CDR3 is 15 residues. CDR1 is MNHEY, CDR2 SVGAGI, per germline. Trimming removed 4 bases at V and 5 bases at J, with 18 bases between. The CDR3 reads CASSLRGRGVHEQYF. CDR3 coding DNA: TGTGCCAGCAGTTTACGAGGCAGGGGGGTCCACGAGCAGTACTTC.

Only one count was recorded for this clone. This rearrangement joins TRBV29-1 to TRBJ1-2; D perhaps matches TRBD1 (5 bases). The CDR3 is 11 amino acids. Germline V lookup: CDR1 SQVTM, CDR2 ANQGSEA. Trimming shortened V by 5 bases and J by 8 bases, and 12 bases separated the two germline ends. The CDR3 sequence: CSVSRGKGYTF. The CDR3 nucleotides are TGCAGCGTTAGCCGGGGGAAGGGCTACACCTTC.

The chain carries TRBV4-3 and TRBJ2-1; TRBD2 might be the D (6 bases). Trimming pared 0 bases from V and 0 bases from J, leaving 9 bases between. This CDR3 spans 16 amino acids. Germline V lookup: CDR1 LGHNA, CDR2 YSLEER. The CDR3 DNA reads TGCGCCAGCAGCCAAGATTACGGGAGCTCCTACAATGAGCAGTTCTTC. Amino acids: CASSQDYGSSYNEQFF.

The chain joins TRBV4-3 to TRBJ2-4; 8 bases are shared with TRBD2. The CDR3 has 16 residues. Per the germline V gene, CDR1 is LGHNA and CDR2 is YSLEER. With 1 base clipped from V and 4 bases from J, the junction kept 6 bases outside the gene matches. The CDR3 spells CASSQVVAGKKNIQYF. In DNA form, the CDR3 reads TGCGCCAGCAGCCAAGTGGTAGCGGGAAAAAAAAACATTCAGTACTTC.

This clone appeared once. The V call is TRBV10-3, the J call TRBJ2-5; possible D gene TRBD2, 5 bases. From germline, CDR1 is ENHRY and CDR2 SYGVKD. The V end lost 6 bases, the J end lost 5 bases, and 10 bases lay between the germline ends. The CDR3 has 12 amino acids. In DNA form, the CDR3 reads TGTGCCATCAGCCCATCGGGGGAGACCCAGTACTTC. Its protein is CAISPSGETQYF.

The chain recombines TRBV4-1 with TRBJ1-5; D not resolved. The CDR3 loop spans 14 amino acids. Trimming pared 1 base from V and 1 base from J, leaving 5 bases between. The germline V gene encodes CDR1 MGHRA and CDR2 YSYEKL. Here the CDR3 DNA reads TGCGCCAGCAGCCAAGGAAGCAGCAATCAGCCCCAGCATTTT. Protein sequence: CASSQGSSNQPQHF.

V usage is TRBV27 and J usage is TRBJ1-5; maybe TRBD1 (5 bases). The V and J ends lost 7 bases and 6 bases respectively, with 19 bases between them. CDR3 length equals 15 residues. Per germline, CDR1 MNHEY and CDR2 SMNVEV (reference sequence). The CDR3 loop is CASTPLGGVGQPQHF. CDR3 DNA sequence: TGTGCCAGCACGCCTCTCGGGGGGGTGGGTCAGCCCCAGCATTTT.

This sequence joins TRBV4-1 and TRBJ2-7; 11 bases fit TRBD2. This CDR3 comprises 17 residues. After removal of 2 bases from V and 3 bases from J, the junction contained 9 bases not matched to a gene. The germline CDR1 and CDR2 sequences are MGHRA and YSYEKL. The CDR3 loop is CASSQLLAGATYYEQYF. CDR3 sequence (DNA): TGCGCCAGCAGCCAACTACTAGCGGGAGCTACATACTACGAGCAGTACTTC.

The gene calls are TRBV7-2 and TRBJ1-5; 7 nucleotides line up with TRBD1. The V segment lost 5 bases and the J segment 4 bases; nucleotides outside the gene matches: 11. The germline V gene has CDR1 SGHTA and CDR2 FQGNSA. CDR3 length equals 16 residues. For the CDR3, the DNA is TGTGCCAGCAGCGTAAGGGACAGCTTATATAATCAGCCCCAGCATTTT. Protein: CASSVRDSLYNQPQHF.

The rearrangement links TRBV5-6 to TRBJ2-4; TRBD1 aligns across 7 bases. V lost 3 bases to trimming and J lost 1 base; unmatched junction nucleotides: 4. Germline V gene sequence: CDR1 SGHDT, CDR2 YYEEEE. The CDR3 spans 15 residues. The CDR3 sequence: CASSYRGTAKNIQYF. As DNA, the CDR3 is TGTGCCAGCAGCTACAGGGGCACGGCCAAAAACATTCAGTACTTC. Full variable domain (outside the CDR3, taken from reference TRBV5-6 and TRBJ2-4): DAGVTQSPTHLIKTRGQQVTLRCSPKSGHDTVSWYQQALGQGPQFIFQYYEEEERQRGNFPDRFSGHQFPNYSSELNVNALLLGDSALYLCASSYRGTAKNIQYFGAGTRLSVL.

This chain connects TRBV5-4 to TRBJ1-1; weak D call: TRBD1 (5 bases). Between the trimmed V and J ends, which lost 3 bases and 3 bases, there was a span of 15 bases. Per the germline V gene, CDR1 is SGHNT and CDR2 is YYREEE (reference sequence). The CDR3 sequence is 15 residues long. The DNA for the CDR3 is TGTGCCAGCAGCTCGGGAGGGGCGCCGGACACTGAAGCTTTCTTT. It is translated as CASSSGGAPDTEAFF.